This T cell receptor (beta chain) came from a study of blood T cell repertoires in COVID-19. Per germline, CDR1 MNHEY and CDR2 SVGEGT. This CDR3 spans 16 amino acids. Trimming cost V 7 bases and J 7 bases; bases outside gene matches: 11. In the source study's methods: Amplified reference gene primers provided the basis for estimating nucleated cell counts. The repertoire was sequenced with immunoSEQ multiplex PCR; TCRdb's copy has only in-frame clones and lacks some. D and trimming come from the DNA, and the V and J calls and clone size come from that table. The data show 150,000 or so clones, with approximately 90% seen just once and roughly 24% held by the top ten. This clone was detected only once.

Sequencing was done on a sample of peripheral blood. The chain couples TRBV6-2 or TRBV6-3 to TRBJ1-6; 9 bases map to TRBD1. This clonotype originated in a man between 60 and 70 years old with acute or convalescent COVID-19. The CDR3 DNA reads as TGTGCCAGCACCCCTGATGGGGGACAGGGCAATTCACCCCTCCACTTT. This codes for CASTPDGGQGNSPLHF.